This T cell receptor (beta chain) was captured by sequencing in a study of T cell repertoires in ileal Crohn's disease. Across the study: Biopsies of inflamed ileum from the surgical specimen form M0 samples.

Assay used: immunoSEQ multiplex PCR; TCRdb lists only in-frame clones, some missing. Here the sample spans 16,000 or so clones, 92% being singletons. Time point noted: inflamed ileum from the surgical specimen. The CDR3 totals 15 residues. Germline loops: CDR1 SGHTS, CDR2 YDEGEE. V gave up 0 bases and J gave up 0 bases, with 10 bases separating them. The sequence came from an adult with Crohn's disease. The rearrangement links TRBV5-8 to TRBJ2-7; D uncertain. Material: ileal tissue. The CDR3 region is CASSLAPSASYEQYF. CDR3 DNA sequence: TGTGCCAGCAGCTTGGCTCCGTCGGCCTCCTACGAGCAGTACTTC.